Listed below are T cell receptor beta chains from one sample, sequenced in a study of long-term antiretroviral therapy in people with HIV. Data came from immunoSEQ multiplex PCR; TCRdb stores just in-frame clones and leaves some out. The sample lists fewer than 20,000 clones, around nine tenths occurring once. The sequencing here drew on unsorted PBMCs, taken 0.5 years after starting antiretroviral therapy. These receptors came from a man aged 35 to 55 with HIV. Each CDR3 is given without its conserved first and last residue. Each record gives: V gene, CDR3 protein.

v_gene: TRBV14; CDR3aa: ASSPNLGQGAEQY
v_gene: TRBV14; CDR3aa: ASSPGGATEAF
v_gene: TRBV5-6; CDR3aa: ASSFGGRQFLNTEAF
v_gene: TRBV5-1; CDR3aa: ASSLGGTEPYGYT
v_gene: TRBV5-1; CDR3aa: ASSLGTGGQETQY
v_gene: TRBV5-1; CDR3aa: ASSLADRDSYEQY
v_gene: TRBV11-2; CDR3aa: ASSLDQAGEQY
v_gene: TRBV28; CDR3aa: ASRRGSDTQY
v_gene: TRBV5-1; CDR3aa: ASSFQPAYEQY
v_gene: TRBV4-1; CDR3aa: ASRTGSFSTDTQY
v_gene: TRBV5-1; CDR3aa: ASSLDDWGDTEAF
v_gene: TRBV6-1; CDR3aa: ASSERAGLEPQH
v_gene: TRBV19; CDR3aa: ASSIDHPRSYGYT
v_gene: TRBV27; CDR3aa: ASSLGGSGTEAF
v_gene: TRBV19; CDR3aa: ASARTSGPLDTGELF
v_gene: TRBV13; CDR3aa: ASSTLEQGTIYEQY
v_gene: TRBV4-1; CDR3aa: ASSQLTGVREAF
v_gene: TRBV30; CDR3aa: AWNRPGYGYT
v_gene: TRBV25-1; CDR3aa: ASSAAGGTGELF
v_gene: TRBV2; CDR3aa: ASSDQGAGTGELF
v_gene: TRBV18; CDR3aa: ASSPLYSGSGSTGELF
v_gene: TRBV7-2; CDR3aa: ASSLVGGADTQY
v_gene: TRBV28; CDR3aa: ASTNSYFRYGYT
v_gene: TRBV27; CDR3aa: ASSFAGTGGYEQY
v_gene: TRBV15; CDR3aa: ATSRDQAGLGGYT
v_gene: TRBV7-2; CDR3aa: ASSATRPGYEQY
v_gene: TRBV5-4; CDR3aa: ASSFEMGKNTEAF
v_gene: TRBV7-9; CDR3aa: ASSYQDARGYT
v_gene: TRBV19; CDR3aa: ASSRDRVQGGGAF
v_gene: TRBV27; CDR3aa: ASTTWGAPGTGSYEQY
v_gene: TRBV4-1; CDR3aa: ASSQLDSPIYGYT
v_gene: TRBV9; CDR3aa: ASSSRLAGAVGEQY
v_gene: TRBV27; CDR3aa: ATRGPGNQPQH
v_gene: TRBV5-6; CDR3aa: ASSLGGGGNYGYT
v_gene: TRBV4-2; CDR3aa: ASAEGVDLEAF
v_gene: TRBV7-9; CDR3aa: ASSSDSSYEQY
v_gene: TRBV30; CDR3aa: AWSKQFTGANVLT
v_gene: TRBV2; CDR3aa: ASSPRTGTDTQY
v_gene: TRBV27; CDR3aa: ASTYSDTQY
v_gene: TRBV19; CDR3aa: ASSTLRSGFTDTQY